This T cell receptor beta chain comes out of a study of T-cell reconstitution after alpha-beta-depleted transplantation in children. Whole-study findings and limits: After one year, T-cell counts and TCRbeta diversity mostly came from new T cells. In patients about two months after transplant, alpha-beta T cells reportedly arose from several hundred expanded graft clones.

A TCRbeta library incorporating unique molecular identifiers was prepared. TCRdb recomputed calls from the PCR reads with MiXCR, one row per CDR3 protein. The table has 450,000 to 600,000 distinct CDR3 sequences, 10% seen once. CDR1 and CDR2 (germline): SEHNR, FQNEAQ (reference sequence). The CDR3 is 14 amino acids. V shed 3 bases, J shed 10 bases, and the junction held 6 bases outside the gene matches. Details on this clonotype: What it binds is unknown.

The sample was PBMCs, taken before TCRalphabeta/CD19-depleted stem cell transplant. The chain is built from TRBV7-9 and TRBJ1-6; 7 nucleotides line up with TRBD1. The TCR was taken from a child aged 2 to 15 with inherited bone marrow failure, due to receive a stem cell transplant. CDR3 residues: CASSFDRVASPLHF. The CDR3 DNA reads as TGTGCCAGCAGCTTCGACAGGGTAGCCTCACCCCTCCACTTT.